A selection of T cell receptor beta chains follows, all from one sample in a study of blood T cell repertoires in COVID-19. TCRdb's table, derived via immunoSEQ multiplex PCR, lists solely in-frame clones and lacks some. The table has about 200,000 clones, about 90% seen once. Sequencing was performed on peripheral blood. These receptors were collected from a woman in her 70s with acute or convalescent COVID-19. Each CDR3 is given with its conserved first and last residue. D genes are given only for firm matches. The size of a clone is reported for some rows only, either as once, few or many, or as a class for expanded clones.

j_call | d_call | v_call | cdr3_length | clone_size | cdr3_aa | cdr3_nt
TRBJ2-3 | NA | TRBV5-1 | 13 | NA | CASSPLSTDTQYF | TGCGCCAGCAGCCCACTGAGCACAGATACGCAGTATTTT
TRBJ2-7 | TRBD1 | TRBV7-2 | 14 | NA | CASSFGQGTYEQYF | TGTGCCAGCAGCTTCGGACAGGGAACCTACGAGCAGTACTTC
TRBJ1-5 | NA | TRBV3-1/TRBV3-2 | 18 | NA | CASSHRQAEGYSNQPQHF | TGTGCCAGCAGCCATCGACAGGCTGAGGGGTATAGCAATCAGCCCCAGCATTTT
TRBJ1-1 | NA | TRBV6-5 | 13 | few | CASSPGGATEAFF | TGTGCCAGCAGCCCAGGTGGGGCCACTGAAGCTTTCTTT
TRBJ1-5 | TRBD1 | TRBV3-1/TRBV3-2 | 15 | once | CASSQGGQAYQPQHF | TGTGCCAGCAGCCAGGGGGGACAGGCCTATCAGCCCCAGCATTTT
TRBJ1-2 | NA | TRBV27 | 14 | NA | CASSLSRAAYGYTF | TGTGCCAGCAGTTTATCGCGGGCTGCCTATGGCTACACCTTC
TRBJ1-1 | TRBD1 | TRBV19 | 15 | NA | CASSLQGARNTEAFF | TGTGCCAGTAGTTTGCAGGGGGCGCGGAATACTGAAGCTTTCTTT
TRBJ1-1 | TRBD1 | TRBV18 | 15 | NA | CASSFTGGVNTEAFF | TGTGCCAGCTCATTCACAGGGGGGGTGAACACTGAAGCTTTCTTT
TRBJ2-5 | TRBD1 | TRBV10-3 | 17 | NA | CAISDQGATSPQLTQYF | TGTGCCATCAGTGACCAGGGGGCCACGTCTCCACAGCTGACCCAGTACTTC
TRBJ2-3 | NA | TRBV10-2 | 14 | NA | CASSESTPGDTQYF | TGCGCCAGCAGTGAGTCGACCCCGGGAGATACGCAGTATTTT
TRBJ2-1 | NA | TRBV9 | 13 | NA | CASQAITYNEQFF | TGTGCCAGCCAAGCCATAACCTACAATGAGCAGTTCTTC
TRBJ1-1 | NA | TRBV29-1 | 9 | NA | CSVDLEAFF | TGCAGCGTTGACCTTGAAGCTTTCTTT
TRBJ1-1 | NA | TRBV14 | 14 | NA | CASSQDQGSTEAFF | TGTGCCAGCAGCCAAGATCAGGGAAGCACTGAAGCTTTCTTT
TRBJ2-7 | NA | TRBV7-2 | 14 | NA | CASSLDAGPYEQYF | TGTGCCAGCAGCTTAGATGCGGGGCCCTACGAGCAGTACTTC
TRBJ1-4 | NA | TRBV2 | 15 | NA | CAGRSSLATNEKLFF | TGTGCCGGGCGATCGTCCCTTGCAACTAATGAAAAACTGTTTTTT
TRBJ1-2 | NA | TRBV5-1 | 13 | few | CASSLTVDYGYTF | TGCGCCAGCAGCTTGACAGTGGACTATGGCTACACCTTC
TRBJ2-3 | NA | TRBV28 | 16 | once | CASSALRGAGGDTQYF | TGTGCCAGCAGCGCCCTACGGGGGGCCGGGGGGGATACGCAGTATTTT
TRBJ1-5 | TRBD1 | TRBV18 | 14 | NA | CASSPGQGSQPQHF | TGTGCCAGCTCACCTGGACAGGGGAGTCAGCCCCAGCATTTT
TRBJ1-5 | NA | TRBV5-1 | 14 | NA | CASSLESGDQPQHF | TGCGCCAGCAGCTTGGAGTCAGGGGATCAGCCCCAGCATTTT
TRBJ2-5 | TRBD1 | TRBV2 | 14 | NA | CASTRGQGWETQYF | TGTGCCAGCACTAGAGGACAGGGATGGGAGACCCAGTACTTC
TRBJ1-5 | NA | TRBV19 | 15 | NA | CARPTSGGVNQPQHF | TGTGCTAGACCTACGTCCGGAGGAGTCAATCAGCCCCAGCATTTT
TRBJ1-5 | TRBD1 | TRBV19 | 17 | once | CASSLRTGPSRVQPQHF | TGTGCCAGTAGTCTTCGGACAGGGCCCTCTAGGGTTCAGCCCCAGCATTTT
TRBJ2-2 | NA | TRBV29-1 | 14 | NA | CSAGRDSLTGELFF | TGCAGCGCAGGGCGGGACAGCCTCACCGGGGAGCTGTTTTTT
TRBJ2-5 | TRBD2 | TRBV6-5 | 14 | once | CAIRGSGGQETQYF | TGTGCCATCCGGGGTAGCGGGGGTCAAGAGACCCAGTACTTC
TRBJ1-5 | TRBD1 | TRBV19 | 15 | NA | CASSIGTGGGQPQHF | TGTGCCAGTAGTATAGGGACAGGGGGCGGTCAGCCCCAGCATTTT
TRBJ1-6 | TRBD1 | TRBV7-9 | 15 | once | CASRTGTGINSPLHF | TGTGCCAGCAGGACTGGGACAGGGATCAATTCACCCCTCCACTTT
TRBJ2-3 | TRBD2 | TRBV10-1 | 16 | NA | CASSEAGGWDTDTQYF | TGCGCCAGCAGTGAGGCGGGGGGTTGGGACACAGATACGCAGTATTTT
TRBJ2-6 | NA | TRBV5-6 | 17 | once | CASSFGTEVGGANVLTF | TGTGCCAGCAGCTTCGGGACTGAAGTCGGCGGGGCCAACGTCCTGACTTTC
TRBJ1-1 | NA | TRBV5-1 | 16 | NA | CASSLDGSRRNTEAFF | TGCGCCAGCAGCTTGGATGGCAGTCGGAGGAACACTGAAGCTTTCTTT
TRBJ2-3 | NA | TRBV25-1 | 16 | NA | CASSELSAGPRDTQYF | TGTGCCAGCAGTGAACTCTCTGCGGGCCCAAGGGATACGCAGTATTTT
TRBJ1-5 | TRBD1 | TRBV15 | 15 | NA | CATSRDRVPNQPQHF | TGTGCCACCAGCAGGGACAGGGTGCCAAATCAGCCCCAGCATTTT
TRBJ2-2 | TRBD2 | TRBV29-1 | 17 | NA | CSVDLGTSGEVDGELFF | TGCAGCGTTGATTTGGGTACTAGCGGGGAGGTTGACGGGGAGCTGTTTTTT
TRBJ1-2 | TRBD1 | TRBV5-4 | 14 | NA | CASSWDRTNYGYTF | TGTGCCAGCAGCTGGGACAGGACTAACTATGGCTACACCTTC
TRBJ1-1 | TRBD1 | TRBV4-2 | 13 | few | CASSRDRNTEAFF | TGTGCCAGCAGCCGGGACAGGAACACTGAAGCTTTCTTT
TRBJ2-1 | TRBD2 | TRBV6-5 | 14 | NA | CASSYGTSVNEQFF | TGTGCCAGCAGTTACGGGACTAGCGTCAATGAGCAGTTCTTC
TRBJ1-5 | TRBD1 | TRBV6-6 | 16 | few | CASSYSQGGNRQPQHF | TGTGCCAGCAGTTACTCGCAGGGGGGCAATAGGCAGCCCCAGCATTTT
TRBJ1-2 | NA | TRBV5-4 | 16 | NA | CASSWRRGASNYGYTF | TGTGCCAGCAGCTGGCGACGGGGGGCCTCCAACTATGGCTACACCTTC
TRBJ1-1 | TRBD1 | TRBV3-1/TRBV3-2 | 15 | NA | CASSQRQGLNTEAFF | TGTGCCAGCAGCCAGAGACAGGGACTGAACACTGAAGCTTTCTTT
TRBJ2-1 | TRBD1 | TRBV18 | 16 | NA | CASSSGQGSSYNEQFF | TGTGCCAGCTCAAGCGGACAGGGTAGCTCCTACAATGAGCAGTTCTTC
TRBJ2-5 | NA | TRBV6-1 | 15 | NA | CASSEIGLRAETQYF | TGTGCCAGCAGTGAAATAGGACTAAGGGCAGAGACCCAGTACTTC
TRBJ2-3 | NA | TRBV5-1 | 17 | NA | CASSLITGLGATDTQYF | TGCGCCAGCAGCTTGATCACGGGACTTGGGGCGACAGATACGCAGTATTTT